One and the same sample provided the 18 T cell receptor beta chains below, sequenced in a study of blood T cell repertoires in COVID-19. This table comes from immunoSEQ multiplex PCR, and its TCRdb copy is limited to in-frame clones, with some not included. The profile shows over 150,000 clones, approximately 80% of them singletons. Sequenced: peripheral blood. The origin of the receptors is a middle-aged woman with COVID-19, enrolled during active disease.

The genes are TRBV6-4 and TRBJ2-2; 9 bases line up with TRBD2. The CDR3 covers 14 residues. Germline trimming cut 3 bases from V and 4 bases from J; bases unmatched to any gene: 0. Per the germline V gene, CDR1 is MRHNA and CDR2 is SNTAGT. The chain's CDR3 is CASSEAGGTGELFF. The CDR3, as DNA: TGTGCCAGCAGTGAAGCGGGGGGCACCGGGGAGCTGTTTTTT.

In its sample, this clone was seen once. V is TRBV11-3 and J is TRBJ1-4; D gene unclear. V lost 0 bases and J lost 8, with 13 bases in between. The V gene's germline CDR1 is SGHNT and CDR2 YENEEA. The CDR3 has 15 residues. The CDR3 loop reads CASSLDGRIGEKLFF. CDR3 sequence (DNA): TGTGCCAGCAGCTTAGATGGGCGCATAGGCGAAAAACTGTTTTTT. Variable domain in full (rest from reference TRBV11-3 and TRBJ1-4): EAGVVQSPRYKIIEKKQPVAFWCNPISGHNTLYWYLQNLGQGPELLIRYENEEAVDDSQLPKDRFSAERLKGVDSTLKIQPAELGDSAVYLCASSLDGRIGEKLFFGSGTQLSVL.

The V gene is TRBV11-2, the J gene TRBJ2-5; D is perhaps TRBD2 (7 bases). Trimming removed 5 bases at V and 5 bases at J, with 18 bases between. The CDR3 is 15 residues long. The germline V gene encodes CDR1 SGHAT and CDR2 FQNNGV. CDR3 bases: TGTGCCAGCAGCAGAGACGCGGGGGCCGGGGAGACCCAGTACTTC. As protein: CASSRDAGAGETQYF.

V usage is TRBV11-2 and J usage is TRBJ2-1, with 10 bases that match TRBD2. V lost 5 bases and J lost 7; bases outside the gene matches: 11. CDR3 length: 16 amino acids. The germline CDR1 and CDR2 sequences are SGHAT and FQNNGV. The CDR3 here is CASSRSSGRRGNEQFF. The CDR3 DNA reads TGTGCCAGCAGCCGGAGTAGCGGGAGGAGAGGGAATGAGCAGTTCTTC. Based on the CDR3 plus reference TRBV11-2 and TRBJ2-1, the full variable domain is EAGVAQSPRYKIIEKRQSVAFWCNPISGHATLYWYQQILGQGPKLLIQFQNNGVVDDSQLPKDRFSAERLKGVDSTLKIQPAKLEDSAVYLCASSRSSGRRGNEQFFGPGTRLTVL.

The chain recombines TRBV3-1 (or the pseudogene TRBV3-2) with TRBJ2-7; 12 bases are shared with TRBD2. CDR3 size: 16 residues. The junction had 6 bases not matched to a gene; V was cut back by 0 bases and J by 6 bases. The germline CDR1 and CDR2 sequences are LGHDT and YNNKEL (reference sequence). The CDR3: CASSQDRTSGKGEQYF. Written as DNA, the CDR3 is TGTGCCAGCAGCCAAGATCGGACTAGCGGGAAAGGCGAGCAGTACTTC.

The CDR3 protein is CATMDYSLVEQFF. The CDR3, as DNA: TGTGCCACCATGGACTATTCACTCGTCGAGCAGTTCTTC. This chain links TRBV6-5 with TRBJ2-1; a weak D match, TRBD2 (6 bases). This CDR3 spans 13 amino acids. Germline CDR1 MNHEY, CDR2 SVGAGI. Trimming left V 10 bases short and J 10 bases short, with 20 bases between.

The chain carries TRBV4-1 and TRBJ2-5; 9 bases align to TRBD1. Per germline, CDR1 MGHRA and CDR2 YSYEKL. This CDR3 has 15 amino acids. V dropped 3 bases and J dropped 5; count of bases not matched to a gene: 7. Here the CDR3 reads CASSQGTGRRETQYF. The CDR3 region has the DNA TGCGCCAGCAGCCAGGGGACAGGGCGACGGGAGACCCAGTACTTC.

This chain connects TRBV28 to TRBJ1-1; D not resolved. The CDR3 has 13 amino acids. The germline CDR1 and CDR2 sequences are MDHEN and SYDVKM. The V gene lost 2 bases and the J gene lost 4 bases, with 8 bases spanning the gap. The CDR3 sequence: CASSLELSTEAFF. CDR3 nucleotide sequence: TGTGCCAGCAGTTTAGAACTGTCCACTGAAGCTTTCTTT.

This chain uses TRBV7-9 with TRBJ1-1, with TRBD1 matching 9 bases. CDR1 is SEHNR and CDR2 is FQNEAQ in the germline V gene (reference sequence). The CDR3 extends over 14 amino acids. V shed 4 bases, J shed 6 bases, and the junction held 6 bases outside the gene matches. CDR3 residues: CASSSLQGAAEAFF. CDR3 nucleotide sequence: TGTGCCAGCAGCTCGCTACAGGGGGCTGCTGAAGCTTTCTTT.

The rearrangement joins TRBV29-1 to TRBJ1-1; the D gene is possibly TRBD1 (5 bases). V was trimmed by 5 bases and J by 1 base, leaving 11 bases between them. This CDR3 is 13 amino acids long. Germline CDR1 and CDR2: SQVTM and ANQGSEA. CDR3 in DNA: TGCAGCGTTTCAACAGGCCCGAACACTGAAGCTTTCTTT. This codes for CSVSTGPNTEAFF.

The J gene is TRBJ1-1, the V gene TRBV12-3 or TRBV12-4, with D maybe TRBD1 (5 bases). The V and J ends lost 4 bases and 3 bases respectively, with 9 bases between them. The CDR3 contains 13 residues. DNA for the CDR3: TGTGCCAGCAGTTCCGGGGGTTACACTGAAGCTTTCTTT. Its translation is CASSSGGYTEAFF.

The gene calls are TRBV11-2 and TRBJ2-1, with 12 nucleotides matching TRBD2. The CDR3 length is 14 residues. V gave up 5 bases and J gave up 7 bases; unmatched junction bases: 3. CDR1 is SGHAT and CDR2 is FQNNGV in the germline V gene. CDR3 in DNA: TGTGCCAGCAGCCTAGCGGGAGGGCGAAATGAGCAGTTCTTC. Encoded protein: CASSLAGGRNEQFF.

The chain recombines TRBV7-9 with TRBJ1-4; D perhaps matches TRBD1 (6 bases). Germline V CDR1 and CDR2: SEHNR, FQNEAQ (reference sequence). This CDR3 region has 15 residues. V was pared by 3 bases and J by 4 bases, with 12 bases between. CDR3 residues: CASSFPQGSNEKLFF. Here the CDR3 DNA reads TGTGCCAGCAGCTTTCCCCAGGGGAGTAATGAAAAACTGTTTTTT.

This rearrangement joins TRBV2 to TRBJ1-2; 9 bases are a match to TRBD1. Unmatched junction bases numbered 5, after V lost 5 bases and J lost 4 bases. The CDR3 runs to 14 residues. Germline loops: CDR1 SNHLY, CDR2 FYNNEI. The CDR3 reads CASSSGQGPYGYTF. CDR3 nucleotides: TGTGCCAGCAGTTCAGGACAGGGGCCCTATGGCTACACCTTC.

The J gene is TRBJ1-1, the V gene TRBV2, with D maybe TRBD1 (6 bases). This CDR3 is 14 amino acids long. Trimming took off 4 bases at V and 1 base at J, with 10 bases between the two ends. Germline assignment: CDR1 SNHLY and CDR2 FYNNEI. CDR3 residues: CASSVGGGNTEAFF. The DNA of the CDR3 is TGTGCCAGCAGTGTAGGGGGGGGGAACACTGAAGCTTTCTTT.

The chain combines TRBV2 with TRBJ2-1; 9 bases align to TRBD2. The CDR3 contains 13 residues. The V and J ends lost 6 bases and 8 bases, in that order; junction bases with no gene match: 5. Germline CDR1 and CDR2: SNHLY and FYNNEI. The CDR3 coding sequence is TGTGCCAGCAGACTAGCGGGTAACGATGAGCAGTTCTTC. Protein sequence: CASRLAGNDEQFF. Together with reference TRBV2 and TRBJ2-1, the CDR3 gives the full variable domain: EPEVTQTPSHQVTQMGQEVILRCVPISNHLYFYWYRQILGQKVEFLVSFYNNEISEKSEIFDDQFSVERPDGSNFTLKIRSTKLEDSAMYFCASRLAGNDEQFFGPGTRLTVL.

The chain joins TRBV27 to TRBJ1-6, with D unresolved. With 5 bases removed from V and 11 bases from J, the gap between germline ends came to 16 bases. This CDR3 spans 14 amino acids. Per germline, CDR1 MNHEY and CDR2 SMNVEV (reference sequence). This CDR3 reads CASSMGPGVPPLHF. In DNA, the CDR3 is TGTGCCAGCAGTATGGGCCCTGGTGTTCCACCCCTCCACTTT.

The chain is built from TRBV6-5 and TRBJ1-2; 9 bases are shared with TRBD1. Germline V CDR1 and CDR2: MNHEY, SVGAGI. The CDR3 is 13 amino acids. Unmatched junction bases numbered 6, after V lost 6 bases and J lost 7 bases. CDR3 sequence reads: CASRTGGGTGYTF. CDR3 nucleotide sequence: TGTGCCAGCAGGACAGGGGGAGGAACTGGCTACACCTTC.